This T cell receptor (beta chain) stems from a study of blood T cell repertoires in COVID-19. Study-level information: Italy, Spain and the United States were the sources of the convalescent and acute COVID-19 samples. In each case, the material was cDNA or gDNA derived from T cells, B-cell-depleted T cells, or PBMCs.

TCRdb keeps only in-frame clones here, not all; method: immunoSEQ multiplex PCR. The data contain some 360,000 clones, more than 70% of them singletons. This clone occurred a few times. The Seattle site enrolled patients during active infection and followed them longitudinally. V lost 2 bases, J lost 0 bases, and 11 bases lay in between. Germline V CDR1 and CDR2: MDHEN, SYDVKM. This CDR3 has 16 amino acids. Sequencing was carried out using peripheral blood. The sequence derives from a woman aged 55 to 70 with COVID-19, enrolled during active disease. V is TRBV28 and J is TRBJ1-3, with D unresolved. The CDR3 loop reads CASSLERLDSGNTIYF. The CDR3 bases are TGTGCCAGCAGTTTAGAGAGGCTTGACTCTGGAAACACCATATATTTT. The variable domain in full, completed from reference TRBV28 and TRBJ1-3, reads DVKVTQSSRYLVKRTGEKVFLECVQDMDHENMFWYRQDPGLGLRLIYFSYDVKMKEKGDIPEGYSVSREKKERFSLILESASTNQTSMYLCASSLERLDSGNTIYFGEGSWLTVV.